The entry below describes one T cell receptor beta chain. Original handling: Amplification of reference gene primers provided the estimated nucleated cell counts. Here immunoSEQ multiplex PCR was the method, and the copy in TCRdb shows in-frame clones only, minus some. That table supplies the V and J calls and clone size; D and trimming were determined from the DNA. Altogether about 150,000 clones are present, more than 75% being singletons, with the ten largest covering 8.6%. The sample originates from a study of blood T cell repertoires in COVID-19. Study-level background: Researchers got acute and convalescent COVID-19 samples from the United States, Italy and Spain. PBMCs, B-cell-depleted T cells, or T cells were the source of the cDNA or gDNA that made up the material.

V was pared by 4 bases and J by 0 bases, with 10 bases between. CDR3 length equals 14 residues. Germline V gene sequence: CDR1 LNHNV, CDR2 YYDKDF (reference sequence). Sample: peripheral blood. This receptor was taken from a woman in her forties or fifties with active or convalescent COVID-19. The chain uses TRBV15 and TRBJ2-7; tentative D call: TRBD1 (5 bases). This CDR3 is CATSIQEGSYEQYF. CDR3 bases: TGTGCCACCAGCATACAGGAAGGCTCCTACGAGCAGTACTTC. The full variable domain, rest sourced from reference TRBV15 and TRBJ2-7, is DAMVIQNPRYQVTQFGKPVTLSCSQTLNHNVMYWYQQKSSQAPKLLFHYYDKDFNNEADTPDNFQSRRPNTSFCFLDIRSPGLGDTAMYLCATSIQEGSYEQYFGPGTRLTVT.